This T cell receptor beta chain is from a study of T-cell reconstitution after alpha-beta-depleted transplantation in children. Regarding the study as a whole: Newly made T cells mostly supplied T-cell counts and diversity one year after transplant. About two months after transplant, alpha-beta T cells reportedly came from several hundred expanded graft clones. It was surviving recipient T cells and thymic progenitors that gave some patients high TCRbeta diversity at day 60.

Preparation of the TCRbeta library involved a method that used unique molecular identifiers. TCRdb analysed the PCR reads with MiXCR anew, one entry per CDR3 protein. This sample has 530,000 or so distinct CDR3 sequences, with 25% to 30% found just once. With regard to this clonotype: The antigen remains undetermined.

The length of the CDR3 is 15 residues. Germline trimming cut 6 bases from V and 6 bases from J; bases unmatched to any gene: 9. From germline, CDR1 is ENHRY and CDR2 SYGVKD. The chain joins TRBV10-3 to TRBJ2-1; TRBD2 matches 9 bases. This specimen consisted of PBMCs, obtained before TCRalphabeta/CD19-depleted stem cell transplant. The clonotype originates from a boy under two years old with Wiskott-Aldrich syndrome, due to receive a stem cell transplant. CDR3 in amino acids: CAISSTSGILNEQFF. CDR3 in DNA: TGTGCCATCAGCTCGACTAGCGGTATCCTCAATGAGCAGTTCTTC.